The 28 T cell receptor beta chains below were found in one sample sequenced in a study of shared clonotypes between healthy human individuals. Method: immunoSEQ multiplex PCR; TCRdb's copy keeps in-frame clones and lacks some. Found here are roughly 2.2 million clones, approximately 93% of them singletons; the top ten hold 0.3% to 0.4%. The specimen sequenced was naive CD4+ T cells from PBMCs. The sample's subset: CD45RA+ positively selected. Receptors originate from a man younger than 35 in good health. Some clones in this sample may be carry-over from other donors' samples.

About this clone: This sample includes further DNA sequences coding for the same CDR3. The rearrangement links TRBV28 to TRBJ2-7, with D perhaps given as TRBD1 or TRBD2 (5 bases each). The CDR3 runs 14 residues. Germline CDR1 and CDR2: MDHEN and SYDVKM. V dropped 5 bases and J dropped 4 bases, with 15 bases sitting between them. The CDR3 here is CASSTPGRSYEQYF. For the CDR3, the DNA is TGTGCCAGCAGTACCCCGGGACGGAGTTACGAGCAGTACTTC.

This clone occurred once. CDR3 protein: CASSLLTGSGELFF. The CDR3 DNA follows: TGTGCCAGCAGCCTCCTGACAGGGTCCGGGGAGCTGTTTTTT. V usage is TRBV9 and J usage is TRBJ2-2, with 7 bases fitting TRBD1. The CDR3 extends over 14 amino acids. The junction had 6 bases not matched to a gene; V was cut back by 4 bases and J by 6 bases. Germline CDR1 and CDR2: SGDLS and YYNGEE.

The J gene is TRBJ1-4, the V gene TRBV7-2; no definite D call. This CDR3 has 15 amino acids. Germline CDR1 and CDR2: SGHTA and FQGNSA. V dropped 5 bases and J dropped 7 bases, with 17 bases sitting between them. CDR3 amino acids: CASSRTSPVGEKLFF. CDR3 bases: TGTGCCAGCAGCCGGACTAGCCCCGTAGGTGAAAAACTGTTTTTT.

The gene calls are TRBV19 and TRBJ2-7; 12 bases fit TRBD2. The CDR3 runs 16 residues. The V segment lost 5 bases and the J segment 4 bases; nucleotides outside the gene matches: 9. Germline V CDR1 and CDR2: LNHDA, SQIVND (reference sequence). CDR3 nucleotide sequence: TGTGCCAGTAGTGGGGGACGGACTAGCGGGACTTACGAGCAGTACTTC. It is translated as CASSGGRTSGTYEQYF.

The rearrangement joins TRBV19 to TRBJ2-7, with 8 bases lining up with TRBD1. Germline CDR1 is LNHDA and CDR2 is SQIVND (reference sequence). CDR3 length: 13 amino acids. Trimming took 9 bases from V and 3 from J; bases not matched to a gene: 7. The CDR3 is CASSPGTGYEQYF. The CDR3 nucleotides read TGTGCCAGCAGTCCCGGGACAGGCTACGAGCAGTACTTC.

The gene calls are TRBV2 and TRBJ2-5; 9 bases map to TRBD1. Per germline, CDR1 SNHLY and CDR2 FYNNEI. This CDR3 has 13 amino acids. Trimming at V came to 9 bases and at J to 4 bases, leaving 6 bases not matched to a gene. The CDR3 is CARTRQGGETQYF. CDR3 sequence (DNA): TGTGCCAGGACCAGACAGGGGGGAGAGACCCAGTACTTC.

The chain has TRBV5-1 and TRBJ2-7, with D uncertain. Germline CDR1 SGHRS, CDR2 YFSETQ. The germline V and J ends were trimmed by 0 bases and 11 bases, with 18 bases remaining between them. The CDR3 has 14 residues. The CDR3 nucleotides read TGCGCCAGCAGCTTGGTTAAGGGTGACCGAGAGGAGTACTTC. This translates into CASSLVKGDREEYF.

With regard to this clone: The same CDR3 is also encoded by other DNA sequences in this sample. This chain connects TRBV5-1 to TRBJ2-7, with D perhaps matching TRBD1 (5 bases). The germline V gene has CDR1 SGHRS and CDR2 YFSETQ. This CDR3 has 13 amino acids. V gave up 0 bases and J gave up 5 bases, with 9 bases separating them. The CDR3 sequence is CASSLGTGHEQYF. The CDR3 DNA reads as TGCGCCAGCAGCTTGGGTACAGGCCACGAGCAGTACTTC.

The rearrangement uses TRBV29-1 and TRBJ2-2, with D tentatively TRBD2 (7 bases). CDR1 is SQVTM and CDR2 is ANQGSEA in the germline V gene. This CDR3 has 14 amino acids. CDR3 DNA: TGCAGTGGAGCGAACAGGGAGGGGACCGGGGAGCTGTTTTTT. Its translation is CSGANREGTGELFF.

This chain joins TRBV6-1 and TRBJ1-5; D gene ambiguous. V lost 2 bases and J 0 bases, leaving 5 bases between the germline ends. This CDR3 is built from 14 residues. The germline V gene has CDR1 MNHNS and CDR2 SASEGT. This CDR3 is CASSEIVSNQPQHF. Written as DNA, the CDR3 is TGTGCCAGCAGTGAAATTGTTAGCAATCAGCCCCAGCATTTT.

This sequence joins TRBV7-2 and TRBJ1-2; maybe TRBD1 (5 bases). Per the germline V gene, CDR1 is SGHTA and CDR2 is FQGNSA. The V end lost 5 bases, the J end lost 8 bases, and 21 bases lay between the germline ends. The CDR3 consists of 15 residues. In nucleotides, the CDR3 is TGTGCCAGCAGCCCGAGGGACGGTTCTCTCTTGGGCTACACCTTC. This translates into CASSPRDGSLLGYTF.

The genes are TRBV2 and TRBJ1-1, with TRBD1 matching 8 bases. There are 14 residues in the CDR3. Looked up from germline, CDR1 is SNHLY and CDR2 is FYNNEI. V dropped 6 bases and J dropped 5; count of bases not matched to a gene: 8. This chain's CDR3 is CASRGTGLGTEAFF. The CDR3 DNA is TGTGCCAGCAGGGGGACAGGCCTGGGGACTGAAGCTTTCTTT.

This clone was recorded a few times. The CDR3 DNA follows: TGTGCCAGCAGCTTGGAACCGAACACTGAAGCTTTCTTT. Residues: CASSLEPNTEAFF. The V gene is TRBV5-8, the J gene TRBJ1-1; no definite D call. V gave up 0 bases and J gave up 1 base, with 4 bases separating them. Germline loops: CDR1 SGHTS, CDR2 YDEGEE. This CDR3 is 13 amino acids long.

The chain links TRBV6-1 to TRBJ1-1; D ambiguous. Germline V gene data show CDR1 as MNHNS and CDR2 as SASEGT. Trimming took 4 bases from V and 0 from J, leaving 3 bases between them. The CDR3 loop spans 12 amino acids. CDR3 region: CASSALNTEAFF. The CDR3 DNA reads TGTGCCAGCAGTGCATTGAACACTGAAGCTTTCTTT.

The CDR3 is CASSLAFGTGSYYGYTF. The CDR3 DNA reads as TGTGCCAGCAGCTTGGCGTTCGGGACAGGGTCGTACTATGGCTACACCTTC. The V and J genes are TRBV5-8 and TRBJ1-2, with 9 bases lining up with TRBD1. Germline V CDR1 and CDR2: SGHTS, YDEGEE. This CDR3 contains 17 residues. The trim removed 0 bases at V and 3 bases at J, leaving 9 bases unmatched.

This sequence joins TRBV5-1 and TRBJ1-4; TRBD1 might be the D (5 bases). Trimming cost V 4 bases and J 8 bases, with 21 bases left between them. The CDR3 spans 16 residues. From germline, CDR1 is SGHRS and CDR2 YFSETQ. CDR3 coding DNA: TGCGCCAGCAGCCTAATTGGGGCCCAGCGGGGCGAAAAACTGTTTTTT. It yields the protein CASSLIGAQRGEKLFF.

The V call is TRBV28, the J call TRBJ2-1, with TRBD1 as a possible D gene (5 bases). This CDR3 has 13 amino acids. Trimming cost V 9 bases and J 1 base, with 10 bases left between them. The V gene's germline CDR1 is MDHEN and CDR2 SYDVKM. CDR3 sequence reads: CASTDSSYNEQFF. The CDR3 bases are TGTGCCAGTACAGACAGTTCCTACAATGAGCAGTTCTTC.

The chain has TRBV27 and TRBJ1-6, with D possibly being TRBD1 (5 bases). The CDR3 contains 14 residues. Germline V lookup: CDR1 MNHEY, CDR2 SMNVEV (reference sequence). V was clipped by 5 bases and J by 8 bases, with 13 bases between them. The CDR3 loop is CASSRRDGDSPLHF. CDR3 in DNA: TGTGCCAGCAGTAGGAGGGACGGAGATTCACCCCTCCACTTT.

This rearrangement joins TRBV5-1 to TRBJ1-2; the D is unclear. This CDR3 has 13 residues. V shed 4 bases and J shed 2 bases, with 9 bases lying between them. Germline values: CDR1 SGHRS, CDR2 YFSETQ. The CDR3 nucleotides read TGCGCCAGCAGCCAAGACGGGAACTATGGCTACACCTTC. This encodes CASSQDGNYGYTF.

The chain's CDR3 is CASSLPGTASYEQYF. The CDR3 DNA sequence: TGTGCCAGCAGCTTGCCCGGGACAGCCTCCTACGAGCAGTACTTC. The chain has TRBV5-6 and TRBJ2-5, with 7 nucleotides matching TRBD1. With the DNA end fitting TRBJ2-7 better, the J assignment may be wrong. This CDR3 is built from 15 residues. Germline V gene sequence: CDR1 SGHDT, CDR2 YYEEEE.

Only one count was recorded for this clone. The J gene is TRBJ2-5, the V gene TRBV5-1; 12 nucleotides match TRBD1. Germline values: CDR1 SGHRS, CDR2 YFSETQ. V was pared by 0 bases and J by 5 bases, with 5 bases of the junction left unmatched. This CDR3 has 16 residues. The CDR3 coding sequence is TGCGCCAGCAGCTTGGTGGGACAGGGGGCGACGGAGACCCAGTACTTC. Its protein product is CASSLVGQGATETQYF.

This chain uses TRBV28 with TRBJ2-5; D is unclear. This CDR3 has 13 residues. Germline V gene data show CDR1 as MDHEN and CDR2 as SYDVKM. Trimming removed 5 bases at V and 5 bases at J, with 12 bases between. The CDR3 DNA is TGTGCCAGCAGTCCCTCGGACCGGGAGACCCAGTACTTC. It specifies CASSPSDRETQYF.

This clone has more than one count but fewer than ten. This CDR3 reads CAIRREMNTEAFF. The CDR3 nucleotides are TGTGCCATCAGGCGGGAGATGAACACTGAAGCTTTCTTT. The V and J genes are TRBV10-3 and TRBJ1-1; no clear D. The CDR3 sequence is 13 residues long. V was trimmed by 6 bases and J by 0 bases, leaving 8 bases between them. Germline assignment: CDR1 ENHRY and CDR2 SYGVKD.

The CDR3 region is CASSLSGSGKNEQFF. For the CDR3, the DNA is TGTGCCAGCAGCTTGAGCGGGAGTGGGAAGAATGAGCAGTTCTTC. J is TRBJ2-1 and V is TRBV7-2; 8 bases agree with TRBD2. V lost 3 bases to trimming and J lost 7 bases; unmatched junction nucleotides: 8. This CDR3 has 15 residues. Germline loops: CDR1 SGHTA, CDR2 FQGNSA.

The rearrangement joins TRBV7-3 to TRBJ2-3; D remains ambiguous. Trimming stripped 4 bases from V and 6 bases from J, with 11 bases between. Germline CDR1 is SGHTA and CDR2 is FQGTGA. CDR3 length equals 13 residues. The DNA of the CDR3 is TGTGCCAGCAGCTCCCGAGGTCAGGATACGCAGTATTTT. This sequence encodes CASSSRGQDTQYF.

The chain couples TRBV19 to TRBJ1-1, with D possibly matching TRBD1 (5 bases). This CDR3 region has 15 residues. The ends were cut back, 1 base at V and 6 bases at J, with 15 bases in the middle. The germline gives CDR1 LNHDA, CDR2 SQIVND (reference sequence). The CDR3 reads CASSIVQGPGAEAFF. The CDR3 bases are TGTGCCAGTAGTATAGTTCAGGGTCCGGGGGCTGAAGCTTTCTTT.

About this clone itself: Within the sample, other DNA sequences also encode this same CDR3. The chain couples TRBV7-2 to TRBJ2-7, with 11 bases fitting TRBD2. The CDR3 totals 16 residues. V was pared by 2 bases and J by 5 bases, with 8 bases of the junction left unmatched. Germline-derived CDR1 and CDR2 are SGHTA and FQGNSA. The CDR3, as DNA: TGTGCCAGCAGCTTACCCGGACTAGCGGGTGGGGACGAGCAGTACTTC. It translates to CASSLPGLAGGDEQYF.

The CDR3 sequence is CASSLGGSIGEQFF. CDR3 nucleotide sequence: TGTGCCAGCAGTTTAGGGGGGAGTATAGGTGAGCAGTTCTTC. The rearrangement uses TRBV28 and TRBJ2-1; D might be TRBD2 (6 bases). Trimming shortened V by 2 bases and J by 9 bases, and 14 bases separated the two germline ends. The CDR3 has 14 amino acids. Germline V gene sequence: CDR1 MDHEN, CDR2 SYDVKM. The full variable domain, completed using reference TRBV28 and TRBJ2-1, is DVKVTQSSRYLVKRTGEKVFLECVQDMDHENMFWYRQDPGLGLRLIYFSYDVKMKEKGDIPEGYSVSREKKERFSLILESASTNQTSMYLCASSLGGSIGEQFFGPGTRLTVL.